This T cell receptor beta chain was found in a study of OX40 agonist ivuxolimab in advanced cancers. Whole-study results and caveats: CD8+ T cells averaged more expanded clones than CD4+.

As concerns this clone: Its antigen is not known.

The assay was immunoSEQ multiplex PCR, and TCRdb's table has in-frame clones only and misses some. The sample holds 71,000 or so clones, around 83% seen once. The TCR originated in an adult with an advanced solid tumor such as melanoma, head and neck, liver or kidney cancer. This specimen was CD4+ or CD8+ T cells sorted from blood, taken in a trial of the OX40 agonist ivuxolimab.

CDR3 in amino acids: CASSSYRGRVEKLFF. The CDR3 nucleotides read TGTGCCAGCAGCAGCTACAGGGGGCGAGTTGAAAAACTGTTTTTT. The chain carries TRBV21-1 and TRBJ1-4; the D call in the table, TRBD1, was not verified against the DNA. TRBV21-1 is marked as a pseudogene. The CDR3 is 15 residues long.